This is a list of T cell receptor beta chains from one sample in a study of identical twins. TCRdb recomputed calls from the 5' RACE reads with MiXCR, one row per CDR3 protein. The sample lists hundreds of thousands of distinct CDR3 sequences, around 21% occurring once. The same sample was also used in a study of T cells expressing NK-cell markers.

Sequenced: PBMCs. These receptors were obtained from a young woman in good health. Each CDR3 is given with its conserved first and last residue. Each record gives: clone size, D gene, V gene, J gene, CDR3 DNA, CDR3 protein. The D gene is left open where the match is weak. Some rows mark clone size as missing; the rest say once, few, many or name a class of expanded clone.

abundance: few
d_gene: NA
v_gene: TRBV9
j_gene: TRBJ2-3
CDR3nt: TGTGCCAGCAGCGTGTGGTCGGAAGATACGCAGTATTTT
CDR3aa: CASSVWSEDTQYF

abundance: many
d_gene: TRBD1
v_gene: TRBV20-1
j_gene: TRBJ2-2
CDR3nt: TGCAGTGCCGGACAGGGAGGCACCGGGGAGCTGTTTTTT
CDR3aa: CSAGQGGTGELFF

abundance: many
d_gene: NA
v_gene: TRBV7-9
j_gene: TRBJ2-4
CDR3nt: TGTGCCAGCAGCCCAGGGCGGTCGGCCAAAAACATTCAGTACTTC
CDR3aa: CASSPGRSAKNIQYF

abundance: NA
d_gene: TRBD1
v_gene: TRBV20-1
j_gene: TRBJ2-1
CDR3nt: TGCAGTGCTAGAGATATTCTGGGACAGGGGTCCTTC
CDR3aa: CSARDILGQGSF

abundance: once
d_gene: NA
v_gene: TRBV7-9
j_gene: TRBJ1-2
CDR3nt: TGTGCCAGCAGGTTGGCAGGGGTGGATGGCTACACCTTC
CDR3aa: CASRLAGVDGYTF

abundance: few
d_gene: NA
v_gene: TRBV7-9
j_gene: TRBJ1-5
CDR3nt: TGTGCCAGCAGCTTAGGGGCAGAAAATCAGCCCCAGCATTTT
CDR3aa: CASSLGAENQPQHF

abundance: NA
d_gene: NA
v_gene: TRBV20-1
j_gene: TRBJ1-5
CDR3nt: TGCAGTGCTAGAAGGCCGGGACGGATCAATCAGCCCCAGCATTTT
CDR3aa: CSARRPGRINQPQHF

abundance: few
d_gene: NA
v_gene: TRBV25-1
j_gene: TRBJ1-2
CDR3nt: TGTGCCAGCAGTGAGGATGCCTATGGCTACACCTTC
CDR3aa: CASSEDAYGYTF

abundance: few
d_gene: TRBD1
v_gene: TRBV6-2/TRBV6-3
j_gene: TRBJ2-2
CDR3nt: TGTGCCAGCATGGCTTTTGTGACAGGGAAGCGCGGGGAGCTGTTTTTT
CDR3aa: CASMAFVTGKRGELFF

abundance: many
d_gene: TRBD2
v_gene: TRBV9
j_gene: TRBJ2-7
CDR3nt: TGTGCCAGCAGCGTAGCTAGCGGCCCCCAGGAGCAGTACTTC
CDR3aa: CASSVASGPQEQYF

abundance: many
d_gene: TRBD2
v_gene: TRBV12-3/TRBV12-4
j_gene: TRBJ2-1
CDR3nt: TGTGCCAGCAGTCCCTATAGCGGGAACACTGAGCAGTTCTTC
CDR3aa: CASSPYSGNTEQFF

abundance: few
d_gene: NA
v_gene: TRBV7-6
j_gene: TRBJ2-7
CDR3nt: TGTGCCAGCAGCTTAGGTGTGGACAGCCCCTACGAGCAGTACTTC
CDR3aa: CASSLGVDSPYEQYF

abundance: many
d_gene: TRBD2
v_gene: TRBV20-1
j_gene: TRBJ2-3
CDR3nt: TGCAGTGCTGCCGGGACTAGCGGGCGCACAGATACGCAGTATTTT
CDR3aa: CSAAGTSGRTDTQYF

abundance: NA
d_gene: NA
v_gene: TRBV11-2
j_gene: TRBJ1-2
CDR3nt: TGTGCCAGCAGTAGGGTGTCCTCCTATGGCTACACCTTC
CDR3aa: CASSRVSSYGYTF

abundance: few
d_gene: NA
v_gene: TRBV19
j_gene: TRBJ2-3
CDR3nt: TGTGCCAGTAGTAGCCTAGCAGGGGCAGATACGCAGTATTTT
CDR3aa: CASSSLAGADTQYF

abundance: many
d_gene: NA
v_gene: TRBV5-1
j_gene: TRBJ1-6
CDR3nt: TGCGCCAGCAGCTTCCGGGACGGTAATTCACCCCTCCACTTT
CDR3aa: CASSFRDGNSPLHF

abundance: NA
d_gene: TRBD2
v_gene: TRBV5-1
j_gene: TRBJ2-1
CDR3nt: TGCGCCAGCAGGCGCAGGGGGTTACTAGCGGGAGTGTGGAATGAGCAGTTCTTC
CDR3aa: CASRRRGLLAGVWNEQFF

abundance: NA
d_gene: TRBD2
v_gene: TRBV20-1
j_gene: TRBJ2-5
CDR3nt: TGCAGTGCTAGAGTACTAGCGGGAGGGTCCGCCCAAGAGACCCAGTACTTC
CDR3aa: CSARVLAGGSAQETQYF

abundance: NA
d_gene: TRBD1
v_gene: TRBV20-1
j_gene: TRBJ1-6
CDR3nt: TGCAGTGCCGTTCTACCAGACAGGGCGAATTCACCCCTCCACTTT
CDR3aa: CSAVLPDRANSPLHF

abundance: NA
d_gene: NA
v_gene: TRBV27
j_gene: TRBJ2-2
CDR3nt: TGTGCCAGCAGTTTAGGGCTAGCGATCGGGGAGCTGTTTTTT
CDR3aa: CASSLGLAIGELFF

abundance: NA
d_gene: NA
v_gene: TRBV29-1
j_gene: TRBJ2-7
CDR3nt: TGCAGCGTTGGGCCTTACCCCTACGAGCAGTACTTC
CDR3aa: CSVGPYPYEQYF

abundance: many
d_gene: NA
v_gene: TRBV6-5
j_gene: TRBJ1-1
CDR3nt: TGTGCCAGCAGTTTGGGGTGGAACACTGAAGCTTTCTTT
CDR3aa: CASSLGWNTEAFF

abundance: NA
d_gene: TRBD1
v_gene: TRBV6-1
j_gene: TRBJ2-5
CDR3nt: TGTGCCAGCAGACCGGACAGGGGTGATTACGAGACCCAGTACTTC
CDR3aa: CASRPDRGDYETQYF

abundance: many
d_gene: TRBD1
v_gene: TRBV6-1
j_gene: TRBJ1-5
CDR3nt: TGTGCCAGCAGTGCAGACAGGGGGCGAACGCAGCCCCAGCATTTT
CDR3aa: CASSADRGRTQPQHF

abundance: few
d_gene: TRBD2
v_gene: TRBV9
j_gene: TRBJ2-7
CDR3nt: TGTGCCAGCAGCGTAGACTGGCTAGCGGACCGCTACGAGCAGTACTTC
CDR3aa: CASSVDWLADRYEQYF

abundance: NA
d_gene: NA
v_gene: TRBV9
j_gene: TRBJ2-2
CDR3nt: TGTGCCAGCAGCGTTTATCAGGGGAACACCGGGGAGCTGTTTTTT
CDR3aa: CASSVYQGNTGELFF

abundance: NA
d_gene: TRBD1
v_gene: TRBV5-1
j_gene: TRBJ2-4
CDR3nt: TGCGCCAGCAGCTTGGCCAGACAGGGTGGAGCGAGAAACATTCAGTACTTC
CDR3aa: CASSLARQGGARNIQYF

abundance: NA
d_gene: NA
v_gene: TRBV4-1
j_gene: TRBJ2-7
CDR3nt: TGCGCCAGCAGCCAAGCCCCCACGACAGGAGGGGAGTACGAGCAGTACTTC
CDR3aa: CASSQAPTTGGEYEQYF

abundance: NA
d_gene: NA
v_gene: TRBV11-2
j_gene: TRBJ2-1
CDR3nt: TGTGCCAGCAGCTTCCTGGGGAGCAATGAGCAGTTCTTC
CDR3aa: CASSFLGSNEQFF

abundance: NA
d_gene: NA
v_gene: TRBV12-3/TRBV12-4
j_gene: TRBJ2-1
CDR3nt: TGTGCCAGCAGTTTTTCGGACAGTAGCTACAATGAGCAGTTCTTC
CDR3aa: CASSFSDSSYNEQFF

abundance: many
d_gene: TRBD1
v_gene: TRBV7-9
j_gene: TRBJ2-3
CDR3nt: TGTGCCAGCAGCACCGACAGGGGGGAAGGAGATACGCAGTATTTT
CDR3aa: CASSTDRGEGDTQYF

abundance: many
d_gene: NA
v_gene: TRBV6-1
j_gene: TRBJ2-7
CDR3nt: TGTGCCAGCAGCCGAACCCGACTGGGCTACGAGCAGTACTTC
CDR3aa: CASSRTRLGYEQYF

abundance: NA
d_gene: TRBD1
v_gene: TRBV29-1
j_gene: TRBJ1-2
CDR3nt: TGCAGCGTTGAATTGGACAGGGGAAATGGCTACACCTTC
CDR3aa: CSVELDRGNGYTF

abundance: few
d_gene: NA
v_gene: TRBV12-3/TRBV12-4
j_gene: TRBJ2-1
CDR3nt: TGTGCCAGCATGGGGGGAGGTAATGAGCAGTTCTTC
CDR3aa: CASMGGGNEQFF

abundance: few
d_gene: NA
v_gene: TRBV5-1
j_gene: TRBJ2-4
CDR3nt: TGCGCCAGCAGCCCACAACCCAGGGAAGGAAATCAGTACTTC
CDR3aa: CASSPQPREGNQYF